The clone carrying this T cell receptor beta chain appeared many times. Its antigen is as yet unknown. The data stem from a study of response to subunit inactivated influenza vaccine. Study-wide findings and caveats: Authors suggested that a seasonal influenza vaccination recruits few new T cells each time.

MiXCR, run by TCRdb on the RT-PCR reads, gives a single entry per CDR3 protein. The sample holds 150,000 to 200,000 distinct CDR3 sequences, around 9% seen once. The CDR3 spans 13 residues. Trimming stripped 3 bases from V and 7 bases from J, with 12 bases between. Germline CDR1 and CDR2: LGHDT and YNNKEL (reference sequence). The sample consisted of non-naive T cells sorted from PBMCs, taken on the day of vaccination. The rearrangement links TRBV3-1 to TRBJ1-2; perhaps TRBD1 as D (5 bases). The TCR originated in a middle-aged man who received an inactivated influenza vaccine. CDR3 residues: CASSHGTAPGYTF. The DNA for the CDR3 is TGTGCCAGCAGCCACGGGACGGCACCTGGCTACACCTTC.